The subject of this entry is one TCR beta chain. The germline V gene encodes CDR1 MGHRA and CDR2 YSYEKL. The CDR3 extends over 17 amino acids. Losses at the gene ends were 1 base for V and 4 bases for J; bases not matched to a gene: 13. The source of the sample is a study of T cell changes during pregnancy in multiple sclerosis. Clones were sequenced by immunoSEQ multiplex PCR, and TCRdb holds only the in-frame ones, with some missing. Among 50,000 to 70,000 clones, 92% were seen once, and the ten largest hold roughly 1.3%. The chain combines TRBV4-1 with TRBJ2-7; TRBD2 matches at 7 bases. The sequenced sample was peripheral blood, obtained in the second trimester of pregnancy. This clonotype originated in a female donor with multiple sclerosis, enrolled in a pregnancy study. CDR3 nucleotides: TGCGCCAGCAGCCAAGTAAGGGAGCCTAGCGGAGCTTACGAGCAGTACTTC. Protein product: CASSQVREPSGAYEQYF.